The rows below give T cell receptor beta chains drawn from one sample of a study of OX40 agonist ivuxolimab in advanced cancers. Generated by immunoSEQ multiplex PCR, the TCRdb table keeps only in-frame clones and is missing some. Of about 93,000 clones in the sample, approximately 94% are singletons; the top ten hold roughly 2.8%. The sequencing used CD4+ or CD8+ T cells sorted from blood, collected in a trial of the OX40 agonist ivuxolimab. The receptors derive from an adult with an advanced solid tumor such as melanoma, head and neck, liver or kidney cancer. CDR3s include the opening cysteine and the closing phenylalanine or tryptophan. D genes are given only for firm matches. The size entry is marked missing in some rows and otherwise reads once, few, many or a size class.

clone_size	d_call	v_call	j_call	cdr3_aa	cdr3_nt
.	.	TRBV10-3	TRBJ2-7	CAISDTAGIYEQYF	TGTGCCATCAGTGATACGGCGGGAATCTACGAGCAGTACTTC
.	.	TRBV4-1	TRBJ2-3	CASSPGEHLGDTQYF	TGCGCCAGCAGCCCAGGGGAGCATTTAGGAGATACGCAGTATTTT
.	TRBD1	TRBV7-9	TRBJ2-7	CASSSTTGGISSSYEQYF	TGTGCCAGCAGCTCGACGACAGGGGGCATCTCCAGCTCCTACGAGCAGTACTTC
.	.	TRBV5-6	TRBJ1-4	CASSLADEKLFF	TGTGCCAGCAGCTTGGCCGATGAAAAACTGTTTTTT
.	.	TRBV30	TRBJ2-1	CAWRNGEREQFF	TGTGCCTGGAGGAATGGAGAGCGTGAGCAGTTCTTC
.	.	TRBV18	TRBJ2-7	CASSPLQDPYEQYF	TGTGCCAGCTCACCACTACAGGATCCCTACGAGCAGTACTTC
.	TRBD1	TRBV25-1	TRBJ1-4	CASSHRQGLGEKLFF	TGTGCCAGCAGTCACCGACAGGGGCTGGGAGAAAAACTGTTTTTT
.	.	TRBV7-6	TRBJ2-1	CASSLAGGREQFF	TGTGCCAGCAGCTTAGCGGGAGGTCGGGAGCAGTTCTTC
.	.	TRBV5-1	TRBJ2-7	CASSTRGSYEQYF	TGCGCCAGCAGCACAAGGGGGTCCTACGAGCAGTACTTC
.	.	TRBV6-4	TRBJ2-3	CASRRLPTDTQYF	TGTGCCAGTCGTAGATTACCCACAGATACGCAGTATTTT
once	.	TRBV27	TRBJ1-5	CASSSWAGNQPQHF	TGTGCCAGCAGTTCTTGGGCAGGAAATCAGCCCCAGCATTTT
.	.	TRBV27	TRBJ2-7	CASSSTPQGPLTYEQYF	TGTGCCAGCAGTTCCACGCCCCAGGGTCCTTTAACCTACGAGCAGTACTTC
.	.	TRBV29-1	TRBJ2-1	CSVAGRSGANEQFF	TGCAGCGTAGCCGGAAGATCGGGAGCCAATGAGCAGTTCTTC
.	TRBD2	TRBV7-9	TRBJ2-7	CASSPGTSLYEQYF	TGTGCCAGCAGCCCCGGGACTAGTCTATACGAGCAGTACTTC
.	TRBD1	TRBV9	TRBJ1-1	CASSVEGTGADKAFF	TGTGCCAGCAGCGTAGAAGGGACAGGGGCGGATAAAGCTTTCTTT
.	.	TRBV4-2	TRBJ1-2	CASRGGTTYGYTF	TGTGCCAGCAGGGGCGGGACAACTTATGGCTACACCTTC
.	.	TRBV5-4	TRBJ2-5	CASSLVGGQETQYF	TGTGCCAGCAGCTTGGTAGGGGGCCAAGAGACCCAGTACTTC
.	TRBD1	TRBV5-6	TRBJ2-1	CASSGPGQGWDEQFF	TGTGCCAGCAGCGGGCCGGGACAGGGATGGGATGAGCAGTTCTTC
.	.	TRBV5-5	TRBJ2-7	CASSWGADEQYF	TGTGCCAGCAGCTGGGGGGCGGACGAGCAGTACTTC
.	TRBD1	TRBV19	TRBJ2-1	CASSTRTGTEQFF	TGTGCCAGTAGTACTCGGACAGGGACAGAGCAGTTCTTC
.	.	TRBV5-1	TRBJ2-3	CASSDIPSETQYF	TGCGCCAGCAGCGATATTCCTAGTGAGACGCAGTATTTT
.	TRBD1	TRBV30	TRBJ1-5	CAWSSGQGHQPQHF	TGTGCCTGGAGTTCGGGACAGGGGCATCAGCCCCAGCATTTT
.	TRBD1	TRBV6-6	TRBJ2-2	CASSFPGQYSGELFF	TGTGCCAGCAGTTTCCCGGGACAGTACTCCGGGGAGCTGTTTTTT
.	.	TRBV6-5	TRBJ2-6	CASSYVRGGANVLTF	TGTGCCAGCAGTTACGTAAGGGGAGGGGCCAACGTCCTGACTTTC
.	TRBD1	TRBV5-4	TRBJ2-7	CASSLRQGASYEQYF	TGTGCCAGCAGCTTGAGGCAGGGGGCCTCCTACGAGCAGTACTTC
.	TRBD2	TRBV18	TRBJ2-1	CASSPTGGVNEQFF	TGTGCCAGCTCACCAACGGGGGGGGTCAATGAGCAGTTCTTC
.	.	TRBV5-8	TRBJ1-1	CASSLGILQLETEAFF	TGTGCCAGCAGCTTGGGTATCTTGCAGCTCGAGACTGAAGCTTTCTTT
.	TRBD1	TRBV27	TRBJ2-2	CASFSGGGLNTGELFF	TGTGCCAGCTTCTCAGGGGGCGGCCTGAACACCGGGGAGCTGTTTTTT
.	TRBD2	TRBV27	TRBJ2-7	CASSLLAGVEQYF	TGTGCCAGCAGTTTACTAGCGGGAGTCGAGCAGTACTTC